The clone carrying this T cell receptor (beta chain) was detected a few times. Its matching antigen is unknown. Findings and caveats of the study: In terms of TCR gene usage, tumor memory CD4+ T cells clustered together with blood and lymph node memory CD4+ cells, as well as with lymph node naive CD4+ cells. Greatest tumor Treg TCR overlap was with tumor naive CD4+ cells.

Full-length variable regions came from constant-region reverse primers plus semi-nested Nested Universal Primer A PCR. TCRdb recomputed calls from the 5' RACE reads with MiXCR, one row per CDR3 protein. This sample carries just under 65,000 distinct CDR3 sequences, 20% to 25% of them seen once, and the ten largest clones take 2.5% to 3.5%. V lost 2 bases to trimming and J lost 8 bases, with 7 bases between them. The CDR3 contains 11 residues. The V gene's germline CDR1 is SGHTA and CDR2 FQGNSA. Source material: memory CD4+ T cells sorted from a lymph node. The subset denotes: memory CD4+ T cells, CD4+CD45RO+CD25-. The chain couples TRBV7-2 to TRBJ2-7, with unresolved D. The TCR comes from a female donor with breast cancer. CDR3 nucleotide sequence: TGTGCCAGCAGCTTACAAAGTCAGCAGTACTTC. Translated: CASSLQSQQYF. Full variable domain (rest looked up from reference TRBV7-2 and TRBJ2-7): GAGVSQSPSNKVTEKGKDVELRCDPISGHTALYWYRQSLGQGLEFLIYFQGNSAPDKSGLPSDRFSAERTGGSVSTLTIQRTQQEDSAVYLCASSLQSQQYFGPGTRLTVT.